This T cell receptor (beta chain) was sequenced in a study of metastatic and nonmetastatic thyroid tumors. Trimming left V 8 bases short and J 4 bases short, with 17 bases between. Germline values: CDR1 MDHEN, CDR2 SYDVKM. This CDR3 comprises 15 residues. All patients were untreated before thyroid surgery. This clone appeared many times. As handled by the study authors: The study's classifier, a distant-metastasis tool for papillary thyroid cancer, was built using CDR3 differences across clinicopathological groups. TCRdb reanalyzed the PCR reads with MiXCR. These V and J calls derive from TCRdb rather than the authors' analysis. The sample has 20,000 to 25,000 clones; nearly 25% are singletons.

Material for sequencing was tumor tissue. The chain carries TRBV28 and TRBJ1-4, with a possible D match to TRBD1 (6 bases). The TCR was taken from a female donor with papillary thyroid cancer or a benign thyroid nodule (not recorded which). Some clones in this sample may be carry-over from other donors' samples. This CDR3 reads CASSGRDKVNEKLFF. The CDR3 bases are TGTGCCAGCTCAGGCCGGGACAAGGTTAATGAAAAACTGTTTTTT. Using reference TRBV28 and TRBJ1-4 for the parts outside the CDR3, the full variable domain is DVKVTQSSRYLVKRTGEKVFLECVQDMDHENMFWYRQDPGLGLRLIYFSYDVKMKEKGDIPEGYSVSREKKERFSLILESASTNQTSMYLCASSGRDKVNEKLFFGSGTQLSVL.